The 8 T cell receptor beta chains below come from one sample, sequenced in a study of T-cell reconstitution after alpha-beta-depleted transplantation in children (dated by TCRdb to between 2015 and 2016). Library method: PCR. The instrument given in TCRdb is Illumina HiSeq 2500. TCR library preparation used molecular barcoding, with unique molecular identifiers applied to normalize quantification of the TCRbeta repertoire. TCRdb reprocessed the public reads (quality trimming at Q25 with fastp, clone calling with MiXCR) and kept in-frame beta chains. All rows with the same CDR3 protein become a single entry with the most common DNA and genes. Within this sample are hundreds of thousands of distinct CDR3 sequences, with 10% to 15% of them counted one time only. Around 2% of the sample belongs to the ten largest clones. The sample's treatment or condition label is to be understood as: allogeneic hematopoietic cell transplantation with graft depleted of TCRalphabeta T cells and CD19 B cells.

The sequencing used PBMCs, mostly from graft donor cells, collected 360 days after TCRalphabeta/CD19-depleted stem cell transplant. The source of these receptors is a male patient aged 10 to 17 who had a stem cell transplant for acute myeloid leukemia, so the T cells may come from the graft donor.

The chain couples TRBV20-1 to TRBJ1-2; the match to TRBD1 covers 8 bases. V gave up 5 bases and J gave up 10 bases; unmatched junction bases: 12. Germline V gives CDR1 DFQATT, CDR2 SNEGSKA (reference sequence). The CDR3 length is 13 residues. CDR3 amino acids: CSAPRTGTWVYTF. CDR3 DNA sequence: TGCAGTGCTCCTCGGACAGGGACCTGGGTCTACACCTTC.

Ten or more counts support this clonotype. This chain joins TRBV5-6 and TRBJ2-5; 7 positions match TRBD2. J was trimmed by 4 bases and V by 2 bases; bases with no gene match: 5. Per the germline V gene, CDR1 is SGHDT and CDR2 is YYEEEE. This CDR3 has 14 residues. This CDR3 reads CASSFGLGGETQYF. Written as DNA, the CDR3 is TGTGCCAGCAGCTTTGGACTAGGAGGAGAGACCCAGTACTTC.

The sample holds many counts of this clonotype. The chain employs TRBV4-2 and TRBJ2-7; 9 nucleotides match TRBD2. The CDR3 spans 15 residues. Germline V gene sequence: CDR1 LGHNA, CDR2 YNFKEQ. The V segment lost 0 bases and the J segment 5 bases; nucleotides outside the gene matches: 5. The CDR3 spells CASSQEGREGDEQYF. CDR3 nucleotides: TGTGCCAGCAGCCAAGAGGGGCGGGAGGGTGACGAGCAGTACTTC.

This clonotype was picked up many times. The J gene is TRBJ2-1, the V gene TRBV29-1, with a weak D call TRBD2 (5 bases). This CDR3 comprises 17 residues. Germline lookup yields CDR1 SQVTM and CDR2 ANQGSEA. Deletions cut 7 bases from V and 4 bases from J, with 26 bases between. CDR3 residues: CSAGSGIFIGDYNEQFF. The CDR3, as DNA: TGCAGCGCAGGATCGGGAATCTTCATCGGTGATTACAATGAGCAGTTCTTC.

This clonotype was picked up many times. V and J are TRBV28 and TRBJ2-7, with 7 nucleotides matching TRBD1. Per the germline V gene, CDR1 is MDHEN and CDR2 is SYDVKM. J was trimmed by 5 bases and V by 8 bases; bases with no gene match: 9. The CDR3 runs to 13 residues. The CDR3 reads CASRLTGFHEQYF. In DNA form, the CDR3 reads TGTGCCAGCCGGTTGACAGGGTTCCACGAGCAGTACTTC.

This clonotype has a count of ten or more. V gene TRBV14 combines with J gene TRBJ2-1, with D hard to call. This CDR3 is 13 amino acids long. Germline V gene data show CDR1 as SGHDN and CDR2 as FVKESK. The V end was cut by 0 bases, the J end by 6 bases, with 6 bases between. The CDR3 DNA is TGTGCCAGCAGCCAAGACCTTCTCAATGAGCAGTTCTTC. As protein: CASSQDLLNEQFF.

At least ten counts were recorded for this clonotype. The chain combines TRBV12-5 with TRBJ2-3; D perhaps matches TRBD2 (5 bases). Germline lookup yields CDR1 LGHNT and CDR2 FRNRAP. CDR3 length: 12 residues. The V gene lost 0 bases and the J gene lost 10 bases, with 8 bases spanning the gap. The CDR3 bases are TGTGCTAGTGGTTTGGTGACGGGATCGCAGTATTTT. Translation gives CASGLVTGSQYF. The variable domain in full, with the rest retrieved from reference TRBV12-5 and TRBJ2-3, is DARVTQTPRHKVTEMGQEVTMRCQPILGHNTVFWYRQTMMQGLELLAYFRNRAPLDDSGMPKDRFSAEMPDATLATLKIQPSEPRDSAVYFCASGLVTGSQYFGPGTRLTVL.

This chain joins TRBV7-9 and TRBJ1-3; D possibly corresponds to TRBD1 (6 bases). V was clipped by 5 bases and J by 0 bases, with 17 bases between them. Germline CDR1 and CDR2: SEHNR and FQNEAQ (reference sequence). CDR3 length: 17 residues. The CDR3 DNA reads TGTGCCAGCAGCCTGACGGGGGGCCGCAACTCTGGAAACACCATATATTTT. This translates into CASSLTGGRNSGNTIYF.